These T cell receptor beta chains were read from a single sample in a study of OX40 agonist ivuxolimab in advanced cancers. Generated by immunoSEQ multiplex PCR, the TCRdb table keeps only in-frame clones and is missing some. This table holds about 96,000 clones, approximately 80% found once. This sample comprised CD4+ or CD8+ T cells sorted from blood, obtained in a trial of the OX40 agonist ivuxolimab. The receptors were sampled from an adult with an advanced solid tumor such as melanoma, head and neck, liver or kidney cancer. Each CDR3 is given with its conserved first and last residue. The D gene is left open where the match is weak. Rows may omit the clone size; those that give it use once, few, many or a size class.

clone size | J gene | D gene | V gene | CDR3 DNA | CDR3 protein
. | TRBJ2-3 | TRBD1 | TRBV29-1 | TGCAGCGTTGACCCGACAGGGCAGGCGCAGTATTTT | CSVDPTGQAQYF
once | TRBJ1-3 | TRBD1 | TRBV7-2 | TGTGCCAGCAGCTTCAGGGGGCCCATGGGAAACACCATATATTTT | CASSFRGPMGNTIYF
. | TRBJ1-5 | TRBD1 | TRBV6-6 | TGTGCCAGCAGTAAGGACAGGGGCAATCAGCCCCAGCATTTT | CASSKDRGNQPQHF
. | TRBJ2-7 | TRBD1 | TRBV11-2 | TGTGCCAGCAGCGTGGGACAGGGGGGCTACGAGCAGTACTTC | CASSVGQGGYEQYF
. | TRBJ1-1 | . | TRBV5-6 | TGTGCCAGCAGCTTCACAAACACGAACACTGAAGCTTTCTTT | CASSFTNTNTEAFF
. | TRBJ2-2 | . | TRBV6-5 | TGTGCCAGCAGTTACGACGAGAACACCGGGGAGCTGTTTTTT | CASSYDENTGELFF
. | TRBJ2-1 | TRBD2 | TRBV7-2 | TGTGCCAGCAGCCCACCGGGACTAGCGGGTAATGAGCAGTTCTTC | CASSPPGLAGNEQFF
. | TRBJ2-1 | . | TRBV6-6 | TGTGCCAGCAGTGACGGCCCATTGGACACACTTCGTCAGTTCTTC | CASSDGPLDTLRQFF
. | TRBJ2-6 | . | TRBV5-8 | TGTGCCAGCAGCGGCCGACAGAGTGCTTTTCTCTCTGGGGCCAACGTCCTGACTTTC | CASSGRQSAFLSGANVLTF
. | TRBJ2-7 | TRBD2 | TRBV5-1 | TGCGCCAGCAGCCCCCTAGCGGGCCTCTCCTACGAGCAGTACTTC | CASSPLAGLSYEQYF
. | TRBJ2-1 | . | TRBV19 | TGTGCCAGTAGTCCAAATCACAATGAGCAGTTCTTC | CASSPNHNEQFF
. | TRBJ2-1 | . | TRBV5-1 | TGCGCCAGCAGCTTCGGACTGGATTTTCCGGGTGAGCAGTTCTTC | CASSFGLDFPGEQFF
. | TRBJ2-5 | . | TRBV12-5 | TGTGCTAGTAAAAAGGCTCGGGGGCTTGAGACCCAGTACTTC | CASKKARGLETQYF
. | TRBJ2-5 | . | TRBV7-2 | TGTGCCAGCAGCGCCCCGAGGGGGGTCCAAGAGACCCAGTACTTC | CASSAPRGVQETQYF
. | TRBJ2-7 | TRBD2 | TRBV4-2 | TGTGCCAGCAGCCAAGCCCCGGGACTAGAACCCTACGAGCAGTACTTC | CASSQAPGLEPYEQYF
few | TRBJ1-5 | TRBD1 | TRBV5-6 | TGTGCCAGCAGCCGGGGACAGCCTGGGCCCCAGCATTTT | CASSRGQPGPQHF
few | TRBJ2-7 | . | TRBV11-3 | TGTGCCAGCAGCTTCCTCCCACTTGTCGGGGGGCCGAAGGACTACGAGCAGTACTTC | CASSFLPLVGGPKDYEQYF
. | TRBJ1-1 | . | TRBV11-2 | TGTGCCAGCAGCTTAGAAGGAGGCGGGGGGCCGAGCACTGAAGCTTTCTTT | CASSLEGGGGPSTEAFF
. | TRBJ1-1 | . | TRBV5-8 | TGTGCCAGCAGCTTGCGGGGGAGGACTGAAGCTTTCTTT | CASSLRGRTEAFF
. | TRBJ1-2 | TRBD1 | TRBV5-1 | TGCGCCAGCAGCCTCGGAGACAGGGGAAATGGCTACACCTTC | CASSLGDRGNGYTF
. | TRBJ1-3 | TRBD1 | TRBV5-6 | TGTGCCAGCAGCTTTCCGGGACAGGAATCCGGAAACACCATATATTTT | CASSFPGQESGNTIYF
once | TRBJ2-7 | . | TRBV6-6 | TGTGCCAGCAGTCCCGTGCCCTCAGATCTGGCCTACGAGCAGTACTTC | CASSPVPSDLAYEQYF
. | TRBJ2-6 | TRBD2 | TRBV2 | TGTGCCAGCAACAGGGTACTAGCGGGTGGGGCCAACGTCCTGACTTTC | CASNRVLAGGANVLTF
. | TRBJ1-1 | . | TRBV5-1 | TGCGCCAGCAGCTTGGCCGGAGGGATTACTGAAGCTTTCTTT | CASSLAGGITEAFF
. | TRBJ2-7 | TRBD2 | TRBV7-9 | TGTGCCAGCAGCTTAGGGGGACTAGCGGGATCCTACGAGCAGTACTTC | CASSLGGLAGSYEQYF
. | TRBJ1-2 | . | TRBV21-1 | TGTGCCAGCAGCGGGCATGGCTACACCTTC | CASSGHGYTF
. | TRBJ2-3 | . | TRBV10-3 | TGTGCCATCAGTGAAATGGGTTTGGAAGATACGCAGTATTTT | CAISEMGLEDTQYF
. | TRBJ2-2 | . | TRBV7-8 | TGTGCCAGCAGGCCCCCCGACCCGAACACCGGGGAGCTGTTTTTT | CASRPPDPNTGELFF
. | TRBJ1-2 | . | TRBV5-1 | TGCGCCAGCAGCCAAGCCTTAGGGGTAAATGGCTACACCTTC | CASSQALGVNGYTF
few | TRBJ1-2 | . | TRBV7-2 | TGTGCCAGCAGCTTAACCAGGGCTAACTATGGCTACACCTTC | CASSLTRANYGYTF
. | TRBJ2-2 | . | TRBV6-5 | TGTGCCAGCAGCCCCCGTACCGGGGAGCTGTTTTTT | CASSPRTGELFF
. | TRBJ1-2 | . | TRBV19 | TGTGCCACGTCCCCTCTAGCTAACTATGGCTACACCTTC | CATSPLANYGYTF
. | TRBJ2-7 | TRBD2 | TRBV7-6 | TGTGCCAGCAGCTTAACCCTTCCGGGACTAGCGGGAGTAAACGAGCAGTACTTC | CASSLTLPGLAGVNEQYF
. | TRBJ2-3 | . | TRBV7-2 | TGTGCCAGCAGCCCAGCTCGGGCAGGGGCAGATACGCAGTATTTT | CASSPARAGADTQYF
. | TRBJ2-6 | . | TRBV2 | TGTGCCAGCAGTGTATCGGGGGCTGCTGGGGCCAACGTCCTGACTTTC | CASSVSGAAGANVLTF
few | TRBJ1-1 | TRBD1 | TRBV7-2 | TGTGCCAGCAGAACAGGGGGGAACACTGAAGCTTTCTTT | CASRTGGNTEAFF